The T cell receptor (beta chain) under discussion was sequenced for a study of blood T cell repertoires in COVID-19. From germline, CDR1 is MNHEY and CDR2 SVGAGI. V lost 4 bases and J lost 7; bases outside the gene matches: 1. This CDR3 spans 13 amino acids. TCRdb's table, derived via immunoSEQ multiplex PCR, lists solely in-frame clones and lacks some. This sample has about 160,000 clones, with about 80% found just once. This TCR came from a woman in her thirties or forties with COVID-19, enrolled during active disease. This chain links TRBV6-5 with TRBJ1-6, with TRBD1 matching 7 bases. The specimen sequenced was peripheral blood. The CDR3 loop reads CASSWDSNSPLHF. CDR3 bases: TGTGCCAGCAGTTGGGACAGCAATTCACCCCTCCACTTT.